The 21 T cell receptor beta chains below were found in one sample sequenced in a study of blood T cell repertoires in COVID-19. Measured with immunoSEQ multiplex PCR; TCRdb has only the in-frame clones, and not every one. The sample includes roughly 150,000 clones, over 75% of them seen just once. Specimen: peripheral blood. The receptors originated from a woman between 40 and 55 years old with acute or convalescent COVID-19.

J is TRBJ1-3 and V is TRBV9; D is perhaps TRBD1 (6 bases). The V gene lost 2 bases and the J gene lost 2 bases, with 20 bases spanning the gap. Germline V lookup: CDR1 SGDLS, CDR2 YYNGEE. This CDR3 region has 18 residues. The CDR3 is CASSVQQGDLLAGNTIYF. In DNA, the CDR3 is TGTGCCAGCAGCGTTCAACAGGGAGACCTATTAGCTGGAAACACCATATATTTT. The complete variable domain, with remaining parts taken from reference TRBV9 and TRBJ1-3, reads DSGVTQTPKHLITATGQRVTLRCSPRSGDLSVYWYQQSLDQGLQFLIQYYNGEERAKGNILERFSAQQFPDLHSELNLSSLELGDSALYFCASSVQQGDLLAGNTIYFGEGSWLTVV.

This rearrangement joins TRBV19 to TRBJ1-4; no clear D. Trimming pared 3 bases from V and 2 bases from J, leaving 19 bases between. This CDR3 contains 18 residues. Germline assignment: CDR1 LNHDA and CDR2 SQIVND (reference sequence). CDR3 sequence (DNA): TGTGCCAGTAGTATTATTGGAAAAGACTTTTCCACTAATGAAAAACTGTTTTTT. Its protein product is CASSIIGKDFSTNEKLFF.

This rearrangement joins TRBV3-1 (or the pseudogene TRBV3-2) to TRBJ1-5; no reliable D call. The V and J ends lost 4 bases and 1 base respectively, with 8 bases between them. Germline assignment: CDR1 LGHDT and CDR2 YNNKEL (reference sequence). The CDR3 covers 14 residues. Written as DNA, the CDR3 is TGTGCCAGCAGCCCATCGGTGAGCAATCAGCCCCAGCATTTT. Translation: CASSPSVSNQPQHF.

The chain is built from TRBV3-1 (or the pseudogene TRBV3-2) and TRBJ2-3, with 9 bases aligning to TRBD1. The germline gives CDR1 LGHDT, CDR2 YNNKEL (reference sequence). The CDR3 consists of 14 residues. V gave up 4 bases and J gave up 4 bases; unmatched junction bases: 3. CDR3 nucleotides: TGTGCCAGCAGCCCTACAGGGGGCGCAGATACGCAGTATTTT. Its protein product is CASSPTGGADTQYF.

This clone was seen a single time. The gene calls are TRBV10-2 and TRBJ2-7; 8 positions agree with TRBD2. Trimming at V came to 5 bases and at J to 0 bases, leaving 3 bases not matched to a gene. In germline, CDR1 is WSHSY, CDR2 SAAADI. The CDR3 contains 14 residues. This CDR3 reads CASSPGLDSYEQYF. The CDR3 DNA is TGCGCCAGCAGTCCGGGACTAGACTCCTACGAGCAGTACTTC.

The chain couples TRBV5-6 to TRBJ2-2; 8 nucleotides match TRBD1. This CDR3 is built from 16 residues. J gave up 4 bases and V 1 base, and 6 bases lay outside the gene matches. Per the germline V gene, CDR1 is SGHDT and CDR2 is YYEEEE. CDR3 loop: CASSLRPGGFTGELFF. DNA for the CDR3: TGTGCCAGCAGCTTGCGGCCAGGGGGCTTCACCGGGGAGCTGTTTTTT.

In nucleotides, the CDR3 is TGTGCCAGCAGCTTAGTTCGTCTCCCAGATACGCAGTATTTT. Amino acid sequence: CASSLVRLPDTQYF. The genes are TRBV7-9 and TRBJ2-3, with no clear D. The V end lost 1 base, the J end lost 4 bases, and 9 bases lay between the germline ends. Germline V gene lookup returns CDR1 SEHNR and CDR2 FQNEAQ (reference sequence). There are 14 residues in the CDR3.

The gene calls are TRBV27 and TRBJ2-6; D gene ambiguous. This CDR3 contains 14 residues. Trimming pared 2 bases from V and 4 bases from J, leaving 6 bases between. CDR1 and CDR2 (germline): MNHEY, SMNVEV (reference sequence). CDR3 region: CASSLTVGANVLTF. Here the CDR3 DNA reads TGTGCCAGCAGTTTAACGGTGGGGGCCAACGTCCTGACTTTC.

The chain employs TRBV11-1 and TRBJ2-2; D gene unclear. V was shortened by 1 base and J by 2 bases, with 5 bases between the two germline ends. CDR3 size: 14 residues. The germline gives CDR1 SGHAT, CDR2 FQDESV (reference sequence). The CDR3 bases are TGTGCCAGCAGCTTAGTTTTAAACACCGGGGAGCTGTTTTTT. The encoded protein is CASSLVLNTGELFF.

The chain employs TRBV28 and TRBJ2-3; D unresolved. The CDR3 sequence is 14 residues long. V shed 3 bases and J shed 2 bases, with 9 bases lying between them. CDR1 is MDHEN, CDR2 SYDVKM, per germline. CDR3 amino acids: CASSFGRNTDTQYF. In DNA form, the CDR3 reads TGTGCCAGCAGTTTCGGCAGGAACACAGATACGCAGTATTTT. Supplemented by reference TRBV28 and TRBJ2-3, the full variable domain reads DVKVTQSSRYLVKRTGEKVFLECVQDMDHENMFWYRQDPGLGLRLIYFSYDVKMKEKGDIPEGYSVSREKKERFSLILESASTNQTSMYLCASSFGRNTDTQYFGPGTRLTVL.

V is TRBV20-1 and J is TRBJ2-7; D remains ambiguous. Deletions cut 3 bases from V and 3 bases from J, with 9 bases between. Germline assignment: CDR1 DFQATT and CDR2 SNEGSKA (reference sequence). The CDR3 spans 12 residues. CDR3 DNA sequence: TGCAGTGCTAGTGGCAGAAACTACGAGCAGTACTTC. Its translation is CSASGRNYEQYF.

This chain links TRBV24-1 with TRBJ1-2; 7 bases map to TRBD1. Trimming removed 5 bases from V and 1 base from J; junction bases left unmatched: 3. The CDR3 has 14 amino acids. In germline, CDR1 is KGHDR, CDR2 SFDVKD. The CDR3 nucleotides read TGTGCCACCAGTGGTGGACAGGTTAACTATGGCTACACCTTC. This codes for CATSGGQVNYGYTF.

This chain uses TRBV19 with TRBJ1-1; 8 bases match TRBD1. CDR1 is LNHDA, CDR2 SQIVND, per germline (reference sequence). This CDR3 spans 15 amino acids. Trimming removed 5 bases from V and 11 bases from J; junction bases left unmatched: 16. Written as DNA, the CDR3 is TGTGCCAGTAGTTGGGCGGAAGACAGGGGTAACATGGCTTTCTTT. Encoded protein: CASSWAEDRGNMAFF.

The chain joins TRBV29-1 to TRBJ2-2, with a tentative D call TRBD1 (5 bases). The CDR3 covers 12 residues. CDR1 SQVTM and CDR2 ANQGSEA come from the germline V gene. V lost 4 bases to trimming and J lost 5 bases, with 8 bases between them. In DNA, the CDR3 is TGCAGCGTTGGGCAGGGTACCGGGGAGCTGTTTTTT. As protein: CSVGQGTGELFF.

The chain joins TRBV4-2 to TRBJ2-3; D may be TRBD2 (5 bases). Germline CDR1 and CDR2: LGHNA and YNFKEQ. V lost 2 bases to trimming and J lost 0 bases, with 12 bases between them. This CDR3 comprises 16 residues. The CDR3 protein is CASSQSLAGSTDTQYF. Here the CDR3 DNA reads TGTGCCAGCAGCCAATCTCTCGCGGGTAGCACAGATACGCAGTATTTT.

The chain uses TRBV21-1 and TRBJ2-1; the table gives TRBD2 as D, unverified against the DNA. TRBV21-1 is termed a pseudogene. There are 16 residues in the CDR3. CDR3 amino acids: CASSKDTSGKGNEQFF. The CDR3 DNA reads TGTGCCAGCAGCAAAGATACTAGCGGGAAGGGTAATGAGCAGTTCTTC.

The rearrangement joins TRBV7-8 to TRBJ1-2; maybe TRBD1 (6 bases). CDR1 is SGHVS and CDR2 is FQNEAQ in the germline V gene. V lost 5 bases and J lost 2, with 12 bases in between. The CDR3 consists of 14 residues. The CDR3: CASSRGGGNYGYTF. CDR3 DNA sequence: TGTGCCAGCAGCCGAGGGGGGGGAAACTATGGCTACACCTTC.

This clone was detected only a few times. The chain's CDR3 is CASSLPSETDTQYF. The CDR3 DNA sequence: TGTGCCAGCAGCTTGCCATCGGAGACAGATACGCAGTATTTT. This chain links TRBV7-9 with TRBJ2-3; D is unresolved. Trimming took 3 bases from V and 3 from J, leaving 10 bases between them. CDR1 and CDR2 from the germline V gene are SEHNR and FQNEAQ (reference sequence). The CDR3 has 14 amino acids.

The chain is built from TRBV2 and TRBJ2-5; 8 bases fit TRBD2. Germline values: CDR1 SNHLY, CDR2 FYNNEI. J gave up 7 bases and V 8 bases, and 0 bases lay outside the gene matches. The CDR3 contains 10 residues. The CDR3 reads CASAGGTQYF. The CDR3 nucleotides read TGTGCCAGCGCGGGGGGGACCCAGTACTTC.

This clone was detected only once. The chain joins TRBV6-1 to TRBJ2-7, with 9 bases matching TRBD1. Germline V CDR1 and CDR2: MNHNS, SASEGT. V lost 2 bases to trimming and J lost 1 base; unmatched junction nucleotides: 3. This CDR3 is built from 15 residues. The CDR3 DNA reads as TGTGCCAGCAGTGAACCGACAGGGGGGTCCTACGAGCAGTACTTC. This sequence encodes CASSEPTGGSYEQYF.

This clone is a singleton in its sample. The chain employs TRBV5-1 and TRBJ2-2, with D tentatively TRBD2 (6 bases). Germline values: CDR1 SGHRS, CDR2 YFSETQ. The CDR3 sequence is 22 residues long. Trimming stripped 0 bases from V and 0 bases from J, with 27 bases between. CDR3 sequence reads: CASSLGFIRGRLADPNTGELFF. CDR3 sequence (DNA): TGCGCCAGCAGCTTGGGTTTTATACGTGGGCGATTAGCGGATCCGAACACCGGGGAGCTGTTTTTT.